These 5 T cell receptor beta chains share one sample of origin, sequenced in a study of shared clonotypes between healthy human individuals. Clones were read by immunoSEQ multiplex PCR, and TCRdb kept only the in-frame ones, dropping some. The table has approximately 940,000 clones, 70% to 85% seen once. Input material: memory CD4+ T cells sorted from blood. Sample subset: CD45RA-negative fraction. The receptors were gathered from a man between 18 and 29 years old in good health.

This clone has ten or more counts. The chain combines TRBV5-1 with TRBJ2-3, with 7 bases identical to TRBD2. CDR3 size: 19 residues. Germline CDR1 SGHRS, CDR2 YFSETQ. J lost 4 bases, V lost 2 bases, and 19 bases had no gene match. Here the CDR3 reads CASSFGKLPGTKSSDTQYF. In nucleotides, the CDR3 is TGCGCCAGCAGCTTCGGGAAGCTTCCGGGGACTAAATCTTCAGATACGCAGTATTTT.

The genes are TRBV9 and TRBJ2-7, with no clear D. Germline V gene sequence: CDR1 SGDLS, CDR2 YYNGEE. This CDR3 spans 14 amino acids. V shed 3 bases and J shed 2 bases, with 12 bases lying between them. The CDR3 region is CASSAFEGPYEQYF. CDR3 in DNA: TGTGCCAGCAGCGCGTTTGAAGGCCCCTACGAGCAGTACTTC.

The chain employs TRBV6-1 and TRBJ1-3; D remains unclear. The CDR3 totals 17 residues. V lost 4 bases and J 0 bases, leaving 16 bases between the germline ends. Germline V lookup: CDR1 MNHNS, CDR2 SASEGT. Written as DNA, the CDR3 is TGTGCCAGCAGTGTCGAGCGGGTACAGCGCTCTGGAAACACCATATATTTT. Amino acids: CASSVERVQRSGNTIYF.

This clone has a handful of counts. The same CDR3 is also encoded by other DNA sequences in this sample. The CDR3 is CASSSRGGYEQYF. Here the CDR3 DNA reads TGTGCCAGCAGCTCCAGGGGGGGCTACGAGCAGTACTTC. V and J are TRBV7-2 and TRBJ2-7; perhaps D is TRBD1 or TRBD2 (7 bases each). The ends were cut back, 4 bases at V and 3 bases at J, with 10 bases in the middle. The germline V gene encodes CDR1 SGHTA and CDR2 FQGNSA. The CDR3 is made up of 13 amino acids.

The V call is TRBV19, the J call TRBJ2-1; D is undetermined. V lost 8 bases to trimming and J lost 1 base, with 9 bases between them. The CDR3 totals 13 residues. The germline V gene has CDR1 LNHDA and CDR2 SQIVND (reference sequence). CDR3 loop: CASREPSYNEQFF. The DNA for the CDR3 is TGTGCCAGTCGTGAACCTTCCTACAATGAGCAGTTCTTC.